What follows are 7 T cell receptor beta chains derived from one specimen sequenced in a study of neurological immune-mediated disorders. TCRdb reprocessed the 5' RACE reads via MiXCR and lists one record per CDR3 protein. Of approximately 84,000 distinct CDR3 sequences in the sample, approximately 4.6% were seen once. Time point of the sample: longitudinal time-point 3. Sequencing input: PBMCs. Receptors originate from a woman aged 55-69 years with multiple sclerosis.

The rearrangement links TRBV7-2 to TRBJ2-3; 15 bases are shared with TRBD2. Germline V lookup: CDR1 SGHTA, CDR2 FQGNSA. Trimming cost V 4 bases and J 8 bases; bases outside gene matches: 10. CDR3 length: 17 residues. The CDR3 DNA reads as TGTGCCAGCAGCTCCCAGGGACTAGCGGGGGGCGCCGGTACGCAGTATTTT. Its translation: CASSSQGLAGGAGTQYF. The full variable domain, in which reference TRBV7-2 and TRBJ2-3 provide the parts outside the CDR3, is GAGVSQSPSNKVTEKGKDVELRCDPISGHTALYWYRQSLGQGLEFLIYFQGNSAPDKSGLPSDRFSAERTGGSVSTLTIQRTQQEDSAVYLCASSSQGLAGGAGTQYFGPGTRLTVL.

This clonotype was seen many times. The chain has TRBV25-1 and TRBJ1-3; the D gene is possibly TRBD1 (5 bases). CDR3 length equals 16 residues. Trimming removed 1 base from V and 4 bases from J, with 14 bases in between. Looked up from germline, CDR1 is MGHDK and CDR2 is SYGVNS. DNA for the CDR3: TGTGCCAGCAGTGAATCCCTCGGGACGTACGGAAACACCATATATTTT. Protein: CASSESLGTYGNTIYF.

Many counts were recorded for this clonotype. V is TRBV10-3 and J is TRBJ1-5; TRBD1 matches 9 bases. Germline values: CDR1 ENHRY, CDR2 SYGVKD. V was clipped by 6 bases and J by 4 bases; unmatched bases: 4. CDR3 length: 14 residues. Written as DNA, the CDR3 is TGTGCCATCAGCACCGGACAGGGGAATCAGCCCCAGCATTTT. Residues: CAISTGQGNQPQHF.

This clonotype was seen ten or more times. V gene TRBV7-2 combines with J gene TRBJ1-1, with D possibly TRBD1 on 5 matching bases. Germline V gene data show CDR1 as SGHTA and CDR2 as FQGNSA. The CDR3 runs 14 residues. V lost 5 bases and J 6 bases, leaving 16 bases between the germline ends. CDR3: CASSILQGKAEAFF. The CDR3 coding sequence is TGTGCCAGCAGCATCCTTCAGGGAAAGGCTGAAGCTTTCTTT.

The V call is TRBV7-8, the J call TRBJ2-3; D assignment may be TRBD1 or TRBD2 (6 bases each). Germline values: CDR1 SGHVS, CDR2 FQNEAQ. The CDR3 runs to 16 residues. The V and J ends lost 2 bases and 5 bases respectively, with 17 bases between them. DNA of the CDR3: TGTGCCAGCAGCTTACTTATGGGGGGCGGGAAAGATACGCAGTATTTT. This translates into CASSLLMGGGKDTQYF.

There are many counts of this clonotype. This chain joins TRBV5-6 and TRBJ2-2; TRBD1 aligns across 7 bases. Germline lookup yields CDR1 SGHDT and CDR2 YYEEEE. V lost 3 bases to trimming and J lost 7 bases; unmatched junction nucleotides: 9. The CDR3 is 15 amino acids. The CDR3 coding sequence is TGTGCCAGCAGCTCATACACAGGGGTCGGCGGGGAGCTGTTTTTT. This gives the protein CASSSYTGVGGELFF.

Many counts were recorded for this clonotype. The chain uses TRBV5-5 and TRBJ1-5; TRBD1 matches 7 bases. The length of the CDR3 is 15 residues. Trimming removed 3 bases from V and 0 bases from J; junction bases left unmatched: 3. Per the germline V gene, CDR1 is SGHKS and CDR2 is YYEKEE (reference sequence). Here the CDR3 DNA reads TGTGCCAGCAGCTGGACAGGAAATAGCAATCAGCCCCAGCATTTT. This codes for CASSWTGNSNQPQHF.